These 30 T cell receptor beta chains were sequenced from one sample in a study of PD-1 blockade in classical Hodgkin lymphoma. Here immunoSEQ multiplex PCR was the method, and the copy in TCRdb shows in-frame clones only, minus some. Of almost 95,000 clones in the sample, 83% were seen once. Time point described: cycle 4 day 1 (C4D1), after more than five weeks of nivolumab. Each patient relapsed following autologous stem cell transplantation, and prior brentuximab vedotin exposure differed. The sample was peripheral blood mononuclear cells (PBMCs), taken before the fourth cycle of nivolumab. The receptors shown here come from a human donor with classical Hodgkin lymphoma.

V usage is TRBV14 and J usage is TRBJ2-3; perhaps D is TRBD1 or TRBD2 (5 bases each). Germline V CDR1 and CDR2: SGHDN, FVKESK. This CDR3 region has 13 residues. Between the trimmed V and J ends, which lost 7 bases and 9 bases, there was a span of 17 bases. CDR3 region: CASNQLTGTTQYF. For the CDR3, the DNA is TGTGCCAGCAACCAGCTAACCGGGACCACGCAGTATTTT.

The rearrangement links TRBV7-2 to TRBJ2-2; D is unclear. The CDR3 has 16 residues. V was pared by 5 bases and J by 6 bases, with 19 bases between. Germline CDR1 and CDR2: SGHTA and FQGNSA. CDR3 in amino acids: CASSLLMGSYAGELFF. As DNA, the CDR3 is TGTGCCAGCAGCCTCCTAATGGGGTCTTATGCCGGGGAGCTGTTTTTT.

Here the CDR3 reads CASSFSGTGMDQPQHF. The CDR3, as DNA: TGTGCCAGCAGCTTCTCCGGGACAGGGATGGATCAGCCCCAGCATTTT. The chain links TRBV5-6 to TRBJ1-5; 9 bases line up with TRBD1. After removal of 2 bases from V and 5 bases from J, the junction contained 8 bases not matched to a gene. The CDR3 is 16 residues long. CDR1 SGHDT and CDR2 YYEEEE come from the germline V gene.

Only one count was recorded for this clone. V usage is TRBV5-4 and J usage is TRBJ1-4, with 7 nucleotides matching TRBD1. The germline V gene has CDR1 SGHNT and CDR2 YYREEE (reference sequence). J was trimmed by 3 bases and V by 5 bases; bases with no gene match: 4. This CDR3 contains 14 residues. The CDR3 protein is CASRRQGSNEKLFF. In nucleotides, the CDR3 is TGTGCCAGCAGACGACAGGGTTCTAATGAAAAACTGTTTTTT.

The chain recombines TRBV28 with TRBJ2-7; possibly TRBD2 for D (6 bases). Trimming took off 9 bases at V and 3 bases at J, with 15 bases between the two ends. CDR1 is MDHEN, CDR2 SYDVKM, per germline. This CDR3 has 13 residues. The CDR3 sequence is CASTKPGDYEQYF. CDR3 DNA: TGTGCCAGTACCAAACCGGGGGACTACGAGCAGTACTTC.

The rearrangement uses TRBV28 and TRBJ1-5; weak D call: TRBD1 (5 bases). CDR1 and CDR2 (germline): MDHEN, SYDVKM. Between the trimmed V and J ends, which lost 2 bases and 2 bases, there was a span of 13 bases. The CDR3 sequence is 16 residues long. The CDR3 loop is CASSLQQGMGNQPQHF. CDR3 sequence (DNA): TGTGCCAGCAGTTTACAGCAGGGAATGGGCAATCAGCCCCAGCATTTT.

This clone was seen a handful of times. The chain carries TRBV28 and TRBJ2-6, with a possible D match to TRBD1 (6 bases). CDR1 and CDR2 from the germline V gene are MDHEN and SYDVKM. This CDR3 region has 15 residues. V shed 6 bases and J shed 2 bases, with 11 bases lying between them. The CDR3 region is CASSFRGAGANVLTF. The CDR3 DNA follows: TGTGCCAGCAGCTTCAGGGGTGCTGGGGCCAACGTCCTGACTTTC.

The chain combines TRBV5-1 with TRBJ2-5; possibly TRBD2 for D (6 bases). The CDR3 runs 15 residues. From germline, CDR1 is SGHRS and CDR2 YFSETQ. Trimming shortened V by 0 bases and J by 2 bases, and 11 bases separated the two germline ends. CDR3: CASSLVGGGQETQYF. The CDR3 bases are TGCGCCAGCAGCTTGGTGGGCGGAGGGCAAGAGACCCAGTACTTC.

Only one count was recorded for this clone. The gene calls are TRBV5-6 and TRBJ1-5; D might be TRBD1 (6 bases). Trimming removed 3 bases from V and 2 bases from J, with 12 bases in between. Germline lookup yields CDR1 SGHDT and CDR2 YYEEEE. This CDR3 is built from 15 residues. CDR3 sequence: CASSSGTFGNQPQHF. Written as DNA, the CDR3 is TGTGCCAGCAGCTCCGGGACATTCGGCAATCAGCCCCAGCATTTT. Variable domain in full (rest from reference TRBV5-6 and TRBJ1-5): DAGVTQSPTHLIKTRGQQVTLRCSPKSGHDTVSWYQQALGQGPQFIFQYYEEEERQRGNFPDRFSGHQFPNYSSELNVNALLLGDSALYLCASSSGTFGNQPQHFGDGTRLSIL.

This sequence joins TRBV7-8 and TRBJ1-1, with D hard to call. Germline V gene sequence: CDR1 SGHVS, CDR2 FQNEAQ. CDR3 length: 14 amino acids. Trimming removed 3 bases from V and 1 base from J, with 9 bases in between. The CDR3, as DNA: TGTGCCAGCAGCTTGATGCCGGGGAACACTGAAGCTTTCTTT. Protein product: CASSLMPGNTEAFF.

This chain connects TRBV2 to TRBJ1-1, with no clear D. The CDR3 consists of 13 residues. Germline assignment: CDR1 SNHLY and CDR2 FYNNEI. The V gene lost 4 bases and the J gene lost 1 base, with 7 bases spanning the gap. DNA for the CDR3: TGTGCCAGCAGTGGAGACACGAACACTGAAGCTTTCTTT. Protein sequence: CASSGDTNTEAFF.

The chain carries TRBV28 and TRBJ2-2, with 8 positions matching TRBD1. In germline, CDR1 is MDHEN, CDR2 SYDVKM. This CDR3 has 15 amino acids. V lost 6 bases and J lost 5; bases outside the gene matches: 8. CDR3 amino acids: CASRYRDRTTGELFF. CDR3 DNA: TGTGCCAGCAGGTATAGGGACAGGACAACCGGGGAGCTGTTTTTT.

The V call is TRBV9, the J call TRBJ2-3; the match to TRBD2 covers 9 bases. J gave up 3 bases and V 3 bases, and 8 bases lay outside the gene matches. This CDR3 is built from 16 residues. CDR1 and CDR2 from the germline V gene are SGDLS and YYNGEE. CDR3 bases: TGTGCCAGCAGCGGAGGGGCTAGCGGGGCAACAGATACGCAGTATTTT. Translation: CASSGGASGATDTQYF.

CDR3 loop: CASQALYEQYF. The CDR3 nucleotides are TGTGCCAGCCAGGCCCTCTACGAGCAGTACTTC. The chain joins TRBV6-1 to TRBJ2-7; D unclear. Germline lookup yields CDR1 MNHNS and CDR2 SASEGT. CDR3 length: 11 amino acids. Trimming pared 8 bases from V and 3 bases from J, leaving 8 bases between.

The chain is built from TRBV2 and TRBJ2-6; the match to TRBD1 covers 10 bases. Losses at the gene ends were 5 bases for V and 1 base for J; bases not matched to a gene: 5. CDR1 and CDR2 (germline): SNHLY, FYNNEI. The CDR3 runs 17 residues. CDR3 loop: CASSWTGGLSGANVLTF. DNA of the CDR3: TGTGCCAGCAGTTGGACAGGGGGGCTATCTGGGGCCAACGTCCTGACTTTC.

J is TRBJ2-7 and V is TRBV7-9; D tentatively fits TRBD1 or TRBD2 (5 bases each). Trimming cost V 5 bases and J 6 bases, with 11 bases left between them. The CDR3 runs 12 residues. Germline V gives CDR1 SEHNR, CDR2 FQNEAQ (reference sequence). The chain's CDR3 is CASSPGAPEQYF. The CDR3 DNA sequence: TGTGCCAGCAGCCCCGGGGCACCCGAGCAGTACTTC.

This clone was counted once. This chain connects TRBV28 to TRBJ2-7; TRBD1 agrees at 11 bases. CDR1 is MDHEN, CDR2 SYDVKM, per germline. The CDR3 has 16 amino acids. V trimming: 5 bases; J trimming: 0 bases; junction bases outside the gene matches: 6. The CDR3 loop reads CASSLGGTGGSYEQYF. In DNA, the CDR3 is TGTGCCAGCAGTCTGGGGGGGACAGGGGGCTCCTACGAGCAGTACTTC.

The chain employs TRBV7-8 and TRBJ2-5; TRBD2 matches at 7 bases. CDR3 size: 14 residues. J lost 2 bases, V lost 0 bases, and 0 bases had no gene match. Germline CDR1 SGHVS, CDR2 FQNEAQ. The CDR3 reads CASSLARGQETQYF. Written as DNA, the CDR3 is TGTGCCAGCAGCTTAGCGCGGGGGCAAGAGACCCAGTACTTC. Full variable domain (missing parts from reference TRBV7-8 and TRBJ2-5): GAGVSQSPRYKVAKRGQDVALRCDPISGHVSLFWYQQALGQGPEFLTYFQNEAQLDKSGLPSDRFFAERPEGSVSTLKIQRTQQEDSAVYLCASSLARGQETQYFGPGTRLLVL.

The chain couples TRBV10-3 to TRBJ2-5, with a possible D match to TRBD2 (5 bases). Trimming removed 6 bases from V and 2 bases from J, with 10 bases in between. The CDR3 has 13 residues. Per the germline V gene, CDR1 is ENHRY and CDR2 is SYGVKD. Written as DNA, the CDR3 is TGTGCCATCAGGAGAGGGAGACAAGAGACCCAGTACTTC. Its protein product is CAIRRGRQETQYF.

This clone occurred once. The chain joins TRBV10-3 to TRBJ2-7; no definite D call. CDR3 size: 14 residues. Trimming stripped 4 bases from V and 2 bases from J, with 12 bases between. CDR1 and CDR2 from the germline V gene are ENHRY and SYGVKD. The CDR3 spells CAISGNVLTYEQYF. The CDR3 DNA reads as TGTGCCATCAGTGGGAATGTGTTGACCTACGAGCAGTACTTC.

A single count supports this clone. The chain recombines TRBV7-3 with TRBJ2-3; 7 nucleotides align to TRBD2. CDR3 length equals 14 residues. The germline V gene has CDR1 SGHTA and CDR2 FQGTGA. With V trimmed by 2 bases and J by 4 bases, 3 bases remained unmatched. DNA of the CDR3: TGTGCCAGCAGCTTACTGGCGGGAGCAGATACGCAGTATTTT. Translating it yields CASSLLAGADTQYF.

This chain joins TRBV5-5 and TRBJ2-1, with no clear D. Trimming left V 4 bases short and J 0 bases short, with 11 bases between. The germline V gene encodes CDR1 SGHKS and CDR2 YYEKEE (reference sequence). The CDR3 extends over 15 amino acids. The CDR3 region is CASSRGSNSYNEQFF. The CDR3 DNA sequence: TGTGCCAGCAGCCGAGGAAGTAACTCCTACAATGAGCAGTTCTTC.

CDR3 sequence: CASSLDGSRNEQYF. In nucleotides, the CDR3 is TGTGCCAGCAGCTTAGACGGGAGTAGGAACGAGCAGTACTTC. This sequence joins TRBV7-9 and TRBJ2-7, with D perhaps TRBD2 (6 bases). CDR1 is SEHNR, CDR2 FQNEAQ, per germline (reference sequence). The CDR3 loop spans 14 amino acids. With 1 base removed from V and 5 bases from J, the gap between germline ends came to 12 bases.

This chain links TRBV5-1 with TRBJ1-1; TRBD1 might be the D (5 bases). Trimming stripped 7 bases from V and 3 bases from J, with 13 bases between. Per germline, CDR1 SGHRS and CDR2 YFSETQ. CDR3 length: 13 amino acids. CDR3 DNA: TGCGCCAGCCTTGCGGGGCCGGACACTGAAGCTTTCTTT. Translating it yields CASLAGPDTEAFF. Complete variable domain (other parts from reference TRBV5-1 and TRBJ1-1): KAGVTQTPRYLIKTRGQQVTLSCSPISGHRSVSWYQQTPGQGLQFLFEYFSETQRNKGNFPGRFSGRQFSNSRSEMNVSTLELGDSALYLCASLAGPDTEAFFGQGTRLTVV.

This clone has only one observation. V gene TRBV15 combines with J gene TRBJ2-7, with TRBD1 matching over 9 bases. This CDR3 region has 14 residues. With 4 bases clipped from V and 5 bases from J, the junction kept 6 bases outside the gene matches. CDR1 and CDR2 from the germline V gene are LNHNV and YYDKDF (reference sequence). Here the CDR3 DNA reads TGTGCCACCAGCATAAGACAGGGGGGCGACGAGCAGTACTTC. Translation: CATSIRQGGDEQYF.

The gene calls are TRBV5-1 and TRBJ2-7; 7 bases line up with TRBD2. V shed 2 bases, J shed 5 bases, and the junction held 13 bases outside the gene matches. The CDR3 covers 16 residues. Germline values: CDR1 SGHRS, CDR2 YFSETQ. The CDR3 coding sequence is TGCGCCAGCAGCTTTGGTTTAAGGGACTATGGCCACGAGCAGTACTTC. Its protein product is CASSFGLRDYGHEQYF.

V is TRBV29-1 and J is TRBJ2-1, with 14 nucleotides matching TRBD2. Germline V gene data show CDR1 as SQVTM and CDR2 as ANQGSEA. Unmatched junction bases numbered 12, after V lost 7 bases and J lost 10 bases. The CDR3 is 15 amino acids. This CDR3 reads CSGGKGTSGSREQFF. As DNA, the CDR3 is TGCAGCGGGGGAAAAGGGACTAGCGGGAGTAGGGAGCAGTTCTTC.

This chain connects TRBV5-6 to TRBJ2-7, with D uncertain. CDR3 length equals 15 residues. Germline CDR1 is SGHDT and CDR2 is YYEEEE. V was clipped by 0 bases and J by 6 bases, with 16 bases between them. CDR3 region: CASSLVNRVGGEQYF. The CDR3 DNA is TGTGCCAGCAGCTTGGTAAATAGGGTCGGTGGCGAGCAGTACTTC. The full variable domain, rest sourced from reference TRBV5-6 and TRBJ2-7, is DAGVTQSPTHLIKTRGQQVTLRCSPKSGHDTVSWYQQALGQGPQFIFQYYEEEERQRGNFPDRFSGHQFPNYSSELNVNALLLGDSALYLCASSLVNRVGGEQYFGPGTRLTVT.

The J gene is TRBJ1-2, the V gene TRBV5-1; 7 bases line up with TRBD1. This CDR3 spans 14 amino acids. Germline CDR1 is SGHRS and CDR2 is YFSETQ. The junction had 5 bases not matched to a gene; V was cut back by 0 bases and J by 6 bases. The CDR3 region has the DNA TGCGCCAGCAGCTTGGTCGGGACAGAGGATGGCTACACCTTC. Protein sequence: CASSLVGTEDGYTF.

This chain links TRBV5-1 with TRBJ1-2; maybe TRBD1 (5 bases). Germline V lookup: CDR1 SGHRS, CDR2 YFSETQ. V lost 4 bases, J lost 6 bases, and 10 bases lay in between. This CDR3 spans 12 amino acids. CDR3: CASSLGTHGYTF. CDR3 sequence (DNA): TGCGCCAGCAGCCTAGGGACGCATGGCTACACCTTC.